These 26 T cell receptor beta chains originate from one sample sequenced in a study of cytomegalovirus exposure and HLA in healthy donors. PCR was performed using 60 Vbeta and 13 Jbeta primers. The method was immunoSEQ multiplex PCR; TCRdb's version includes in-frame clones alone and lacks a portion of them. In the table there are around 200,000 clones, around 83% of which are singletons. Sequenced material: PBMCs. Receptors were obtained from a woman aged 40 to 50 in good health and CMV-seronegative.

The chain employs TRBV27 and TRBJ2-1; the D gene is possibly TRBD1 (6 bases). The CDR3 contains 14 residues. Germline-derived CDR1 and CDR2 are MNHEY and SMNVEV (reference sequence). With 7 bases removed from V and 3 bases from J, the gap between germline ends came to 13 bases. This CDR3 reads CASNPGDHYNEQFF. CDR3 sequence (DNA): TGTGCCAGCAACCCAGGGGACCACTACAATGAGCAGTTCTTC.

The rearrangement uses TRBV10-3 and TRBJ2-7; 9 positions agree with TRBD1. CDR1 is ENHRY and CDR2 is SYGVKD in the germline V gene. The V gene end was trimmed by 8 bases and the J gene end by 0 bases; junction bases not matched to a gene: 2. The CDR3 extends over 13 amino acids. The CDR3 sequence is CAIGGQGSYEQYF. Here the CDR3 DNA reads TGTGCCATCGGGGGACAGGGCTCCTACGAGCAGTACTTC.

In this sample, this clone turned up once. This chain uses TRBV9 with TRBJ2-1; 9 nucleotides line up with TRBD1. CDR1 is SGDLS and CDR2 is YYNGEE in the germline V gene. V shed 1 base, J shed 9 bases, and the junction held 11 bases outside the gene matches. The CDR3 is 16 residues long. In nucleotides, the CDR3 is TGTGCCAGCAGCGTACATGGAGACAGGGGGGTGACTGAGCAGTTCTTC. As protein: CASSVHGDRGVTEQFF.

Points on this clone: Other DNA sequences of this sample code for an identical CDR3. V and J are TRBV5-1 and TRBJ2-1, with D hard to call. The CDR3 has 15 residues. From germline, CDR1 is SGHRS and CDR2 YFSETQ. V lost 1 base, J lost 0 bases, and 8 bases lay in between. DNA for the CDR3: TGCGCCAGCAGCTTGTCTGGTAGCTCCTACAATGAGCAGTTCTTC. Protein product: CASSLSGSSYNEQFF.

This clone appeared once. This chain connects TRBV7-2 to TRBJ2-1; TRBD2 matches 9 bases. Germline lookup yields CDR1 SGHTA and CDR2 FQGNSA. This CDR3 spans 14 amino acids. V dropped 3 bases and J dropped 8; count of bases not matched to a gene: 5. The DNA of the CDR3 is TGTGCCAGCAGCTTGGGACTAGCCCCCGATGAGCAGTTCTTC. This encodes CASSLGLAPDEQFF.

The chain joins TRBV7-2 to TRBJ1-5, with D perhaps matching TRBD1 (5 bases). The germline CDR1 and CDR2 sequences are SGHTA and FQGNSA. The CDR3 length is 14 residues. V lost 5 bases and J lost 3, with 11 bases in between. CDR3: CASSPRQTNQPQHF. CDR3 bases: TGTGCCAGCAGCCCCCGACAGACCAATCAGCCCCAGCATTTT.

This chain links TRBV25-1 with TRBJ2-2; D is unclear. Germline V gives CDR1 MGHDK, CDR2 SYGVNS. The ends were cut back, 7 bases at V and 4 bases at J, with 7 bases in the middle. This CDR3 comprises 12 residues. The CDR3 DNA reads TGTGCCAGCACCCTACTCACCGGGGAGCTGTTTTTT. Translation gives CASTLLTGELFF.

This clone was counted a few times. The chain couples TRBV6-1 to TRBJ1-4, with D possibly TRBD1 on 5 matching bases. CDR1 is MNHNS, CDR2 SASEGT, per germline. V lost 1 base and J 10 bases, leaving 7 bases between the germline ends. The length of the CDR3 is 12 residues. Here the CDR3 DNA reads TGTGCCAGCAGTGAAGGGACACGAAAACTGTTTTTT. Its translation: CASSEGTRKLFF.

This chain links TRBV18 with TRBJ2-5; D gene unclear. Trimming pared 5 bases from V and 7 bases from J, leaving 11 bases between. The CDR3 runs 12 residues. The V gene's germline CDR1 is KGHSH and CDR2 LQKENI. This CDR3 reads CASSAVPGTQYF. CDR3 nucleotide sequence: TGTGCCAGCTCAGCCGTCCCCGGGACCCAGTACTTC. The whole variable domain, remainder taken from reference TRBV18 and TRBJ2-5, is NAGVMQNPRHLVRRRGQEARLRCSPMKGHSHVYWYRQLPEEGLKFMVYLQKENIIDESGMPKERFSAEFPKEGPSILRIQQVVRGDSAAYFCASSAVPGTQYFGPGTRLLVL.

This chain links TRBV5-1 with TRBJ2-3; 11 bases are shared with TRBD2. Looked up from germline, CDR1 is SGHRS and CDR2 is YFSETQ. This CDR3 has 15 residues. J was trimmed by 4 bases and V by 4 bases; bases with no gene match: 5. The CDR3 DNA reads as TGCGCCAGCAGCCTACTAGCGGGAGCAGCAGATACGCAGTATTTT. Protein sequence: CASSLLAGAADTQYF.

This chain connects TRBV14 to TRBJ2-7; D is uncertain. The CDR3 is 14 amino acids. V was shortened by 0 bases and J by 5 bases, with 11 bases between the two germline ends. The germline gives CDR1 SGHDN, CDR2 FVKESK. The CDR3 protein is CASSQDSTRDEQYF. The CDR3 DNA sequence: TGTGCCAGCAGCCAAGATTCAACCCGGGACGAGCAGTACTTC.

The gene calls are TRBV4-1 and TRBJ1-6, with 8 nucleotides matching TRBD1. CDR1 is MGHRA and CDR2 is YSYEKL in the germline V gene. This CDR3 is 14 amino acids long. The V and J ends lost 3 bases and 10 bases, in that order; junction bases with no gene match: 5. The CDR3 nucleotides read TGCGCCAGCAGCCAGGTGACAGGGGCGTCACCCCTCCACTTT. Its translation is CASSQVTGASPLHF.

The chain employs TRBV5-1 and TRBJ2-7; the match to TRBD2 covers 8 bases. With V trimmed by 4 bases and J by 4 bases, 7 bases remained unmatched. Germline V CDR1 and CDR2: SGHRS, YFSETQ. The CDR3 spans 14 residues. The CDR3 reads CASSLPSGSYEQYF. CDR3 DNA: TGCGCCAGCAGCCTACCCAGCGGGAGTTACGAGCAGTACTTC. The variable domain in full, completed from reference TRBV5-1 and TRBJ2-7, reads KAGVTQTPRYLIKTRGQQVTLSCSPISGHRSVSWYQQTPGQGLQFLFEYFSETQRNKGNFPGRFSGRQFSNSRSEMNVSTLELGDSALYLCASSLPSGSYEQYFGPGTRLTVT.

The V gene is TRBV20-1, the J gene TRBJ1-1, with 7 bases that match TRBD1. Germline V gene sequence: CDR1 DFQATT, CDR2 SNEGSKA (reference sequence). The CDR3 has 11 residues. CDR3 in amino acids: CQGVQNTEAFF. In DNA form, the CDR3 reads TGCCAGGGGGTACAGAACACTGAAGCTTTCTTT.

A few counts support this clone. The gene calls are TRBV6-5 and TRBJ1-1, with TRBD1 as a possible D gene (6 bases). Trimming stripped 4 bases from V and 3 bases from J, with 15 bases between. The CDR3 has 15 residues. Germline V lookup: CDR1 MNHEY, CDR2 SVGAGI. Here the CDR3 DNA reads TGTGCCAGCAGTTTCAGGGGCGCAAGGCACACTGAAGCTTTCTTT. Protein product: CASSFRGARHTEAFF.

The chain is built from TRBV11-1 and TRBJ2-7, with no clear D. The CDR3 has 13 residues. Germline CDR1 is SGHAT and CDR2 is FQDESV (reference sequence). V dropped 3 bases and J dropped 3 bases, with 9 bases sitting between them. This chain's CDR3 is CASSFGPVYEQYF. DNA for the CDR3: TGTGCCAGCAGCTTTGGTCCAGTCTACGAGCAGTACTTC.

The chain is built from TRBV7-9 and TRBJ1-1, with 9 positions matching TRBD1. V gave up 5 bases and J gave up 6 bases; unmatched junction bases: 7. Germline assignment: CDR1 SEHNR and CDR2 FQNEAQ (reference sequence). This CDR3 has 14 amino acids. CDR3 DNA sequence: TGTGCCAGCAGCCACCGGGACAGGGCCCCTGAAGCTTTCTTT. Protein: CASSHRDRAPEAFF. Full variable domain (rest looked up from reference TRBV7-9 and TRBJ1-1): DTGVSQNPRHKITKRGQNVTFRCDPISEHNRLYWYRQTLGQGPEFLTYFQNEAQLEKSRLLSDRFSAERPKGSFSTLEIQRTEQGDSAMYLCASSHRDRAPEAFFGQGTRLTVV.

J is TRBJ1-2 and V is TRBV28, with no clear D. V lost 6 bases and J 5 bases, leaving 10 bases between the germline ends. Germline CDR1 reads MDHEN; CDR2 reads SYDVKM. The CDR3 runs 12 residues. The CDR3: CASSEGSYGYTF. Here the CDR3 DNA reads TGTGCCAGCAGCGAGGGTTCGTATGGCTACACCTTC.

The J gene is TRBJ2-3, the V gene TRBV7-3, with TRBD2 identical over 7 bases. The CDR3 has 17 residues. CDR1 is SGHTA, CDR2 FQGTGA, per germline. V gave up 0 bases and J gave up 4 bases; unmatched junction bases: 10. CDR3 coding DNA: TGTGCCAGCAGCTTAACGGGGGGGATGTACGGAGCAGATACGCAGTATTTT. Its translation: CASSLTGGMYGADTQYF.

This chain connects TRBV2 to TRBJ1-5; possibly TRBD1 for D (5 bases). V gave up 3 bases and J gave up 5 bases, with 8 bases separating them. This CDR3 is 13 amino acids long. Germline V gene lookup returns CDR1 SNHLY and CDR2 FYNNEI. CDR3 sequence: CASSDRADQPQHF. CDR3 coding DNA: TGTGCCAGCAGTGACAGGGCCGATCAGCCCCAGCATTTT.

V gene TRBV30 combines with J gene TRBJ2-7, with 7 bases identical to TRBD1. In germline, CDR1 is GTSNPN, CDR2 SVGIG (reference sequence). The length of the CDR3 is 17 residues. The ends lost 3 bases at V and 5 bases at J; junction bases unmatched: 19. CDR3 DNA: TGTGCCTGGAGGCGTGGGCGACTGAGACAGGGTCACGACGAGCAGTACTTC. Protein: CAWRRGRLRQGHDEQYF.

V is TRBV2 and J is TRBJ1-2; D is undetermined. Trimming removed 7 bases from V and 4 bases from J, with 13 bases in between. This CDR3 spans 13 amino acids. Germline V gene sequence: CDR1 SNHLY, CDR2 FYNNEI. The CDR3 DNA is TGTGCCAGCACTGGCCATAGCGGCTATGGCTACACCTTC. Translation gives CASTGHSGYGYTF.

This clone was counted between two and nine times. V gene TRBV6-1 combines with J gene TRBJ1-5; possibly TRBD1 for D (6 bases). Germline V lookup: CDR1 MNHNS, CDR2 SASEGT. The V gene lost 7 bases and the J gene lost 4 bases, with 17 bases spanning the gap. The CDR3 covers 15 residues. The CDR3 DNA reads TGTGCCAGCATGCAGGGGACCTTTGAAAATCAGCCCCAGCATTTT. Protein: CASMQGTFENQPQHF.

The chain combines TRBV2 with TRBJ1-6; TRBD1 matches 8 bases. The CDR3 is made up of 15 amino acids. V lost 1 base, J lost 9 bases, and 5 bases stayed unmatched. Germline lookup yields CDR1 SNHLY and CDR2 FYNNEI. CDR3 in amino acids: CASSEGRTGSSPLHF. For the CDR3, the DNA is TGTGCCAGCAGTGAAGGTCGGACAGGGAGTTCACCCCTCCACTTT.

The chain joins TRBV2 to TRBJ2-2; TRBD1 is a possible D gene (5 bases). Between the trimmed V and J ends, which lost 6 bases and 2 bases, there was a span of 10 bases. Germline lookup yields CDR1 SNHLY and CDR2 FYNNEI. The CDR3 totals 14 residues. The CDR3 DNA sequence: TGTGCCAGCAGCCCACAGGACAACACCGGGGAGCTGTTTTTT. Translated, it gives CASSPQDNTGELFF.

The chain carries TRBV10-2 and TRBJ1-1; TRBD1 matches at 7 bases. Losses at the gene ends were 6 bases for V and 1 base for J; bases not matched to a gene: 2. The CDR3 extends over 13 amino acids. Germline lookup yields CDR1 WSHSY and CDR2 SAAADI. CDR3 amino acids: CASSRQGNTEAFF. The CDR3, as DNA: TGCGCCAGCAGCCGACAGGGGAACACTGAAGCTTTCTTT.